This T cell receptor beta chain was sequenced during a study of blood T cell repertoires in COVID-19. Study information: Acute and convalescent COVID-19 specimens originated in the United States, Italy and Spain. T cells, B-cell-depleted T cells, or PBMCs provided the cDNA or gDNA that served as material.

V gave up 0 bases and J gave up 4 bases, with 12 bases separating them. Germline V CDR1 and CDR2: MGHRA, YSYEKL. This CDR3 comprises 15 residues. The authors' processing: Reference gene primer amplification gave nucleated cell count estimates. The data were produced by immunoSEQ multiplex PCR, yet TCRdb's version contains in-frame clones alone and is incomplete. The V and J calls and clone size were taken over from that table, and D and trimming were inferred from the DNA. Found here are about 160,000 clones, roughly 84% of them singletons; the top ten hold roughly 9.2%. This clone occurred once. The specimen sequenced was peripheral blood. V usage is TRBV4-1 and J usage is TRBJ1-2; D perhaps matches TRBD1 (6 bases). This TCR was recovered from a woman at least 80 years old with active or convalescent COVID-19. CDR3 DNA: TGCGCCAGCAGCCAAGACACAGGGTTGGGCTATGGCTACACCTTC. This translates into CASSQDTGLGYGYTF.